Presented here are 20 T cell receptor beta chains from one specimen sequenced in a study of T cell responses to AZD1222 COVID-19 vaccine. Here immunoSEQ multiplex PCR was the method, and the copy in TCRdb shows in-frame clones only, minus some. The sample has more than 140,000 clones; around nine tenths are singletons. The sequencing used peripheral blood, collected on day 0 of AZD1222 vaccination. The receptors come from an adult in good health.

The rearrangement joins TRBV5-1 to TRBJ1-1; D is perhaps TRBD1 (5 bases). CDR1 is SGHRS and CDR2 is YFSETQ in the germline V gene. CDR3 length: 14 amino acids. V dropped 3 bases and J dropped 1 base, with 10 bases sitting between them. CDR3 bases: TGCGCCAGCAGCTGGAGAGGGGAGAACACTGAAGCTTTCTTT. Translated, it gives CASSWRGENTEAFF. The full variable domain, with the rest looked up from reference TRBV5-1 and TRBJ1-1, is KAGVTQTPRYLIKTRGQQVTLSCSPISGHRSVSWYQQTPGQGLQFLFEYFSETQRNKGNFPGRFSGRQFSNSRSEMNVSTLELGDSALYLCASSWRGENTEAFFGQGTRLTVV.

The rearrangement links TRBV5-1 to TRBJ2-1; D is possibly TRBD2 (6 bases). The germline V gene has CDR1 SGHRS and CDR2 YFSETQ. V was pared by 0 bases and J by 0 bases, with 10 bases between. The CDR3 sequence is 16 residues long. The CDR3 reads CASSLVAGSSYNEQFF. The CDR3 region has the DNA TGCGCCAGCAGCTTGGTGGCGGGAAGCTCCTACAATGAGCAGTTCTTC.

J is TRBJ1-2 and V is TRBV7-2, with 9 bases aligning to TRBD1. Germline lookup yields CDR1 SGHTA and CDR2 FQGNSA. There are 15 residues in the CDR3. V shed 5 bases, J shed 4 bases, and the junction held 8 bases outside the gene matches. CDR3 in amino acids: CASSIRDRDLYGYTF. CDR3 bases: TGTGCCAGCAGCATCCGGGACAGGGACCTCTATGGCTACACCTTC.

The chain combines TRBV19 with TRBJ1-1; 8 nucleotides match TRBD1. The germline gives CDR1 LNHDA, CDR2 SQIVND (reference sequence). CDR3 length equals 15 residues. Trimming took 4 bases from V and 5 from J; bases not matched to a gene: 9. The CDR3 coding sequence is TGTGCCAGTAGTACCTTCGGACAGGGAAGTACTGAAGCTTTCTTT. Translated, it gives CASSTFGQGSTEAFF.

The table lists this clone with a count of one. V and J are TRBV27 and TRBJ1-1, with TRBD1 matching over 10 bases. The CDR3 is made up of 15 amino acids. CDR1 is MNHEY, CDR2 SMNVEV, per germline (reference sequence). Unmatched junction bases numbered 7, after V lost 5 bases and J lost 4 bases. DNA of the CDR3: TGTGCCAGCAGTCTACAAGGGACAGGGGCCACTGAAGCTTTCTTT. This codes for CASSLQGTGATEAFF.

This chain uses TRBV5-8 with TRBJ2-2, with D perhaps TRBD1 (6 bases). Germline V gives CDR1 SGHTS, CDR2 YDEGEE. This CDR3 is 15 amino acids long. The V end was cut by 3 bases, the J end by 2 bases, with 11 bases between. For the CDR3, the DNA is TGTGCCAGCAGCTGGTACAGGGTTAACACCGGGGAGCTGTTTTTT. Its protein is CASSWYRVNTGELFF.

This sequence joins TRBV4-3 and TRBJ2-1; 9 bases line up with TRBD2. Germline CDR1 LGHNA, CDR2 YSLEER. CDR3 size: 18 residues. The ends lost 0 bases at V and 0 bases at J; junction bases unmatched: 6. The CDR3 loop is CASSQDGLAGISYNEQFF. CDR3 sequence (DNA): TGCGCCAGCAGCCAAGATGGGCTAGCGGGGATCTCCTACAATGAGCAGTTCTTC.

J is TRBJ2-7 and V is TRBV28, with TRBD2 identical over 11 bases. Germline V gives CDR1 MDHEN, CDR2 SYDVKM. CDR3 length: 16 amino acids. The J segment lost 3 bases and the V segment lost 5 bases, leaving 9 bases of the junction unmatched. The CDR3 nucleotides read TGTGCCAGCAGTCCAGTCGGGACTAGCGGTTTCTACGAGCAGTACTTC. This gives the protein CASSPVGTSGFYEQYF. The full variable domain, with the rest looked up from reference TRBV28 and TRBJ2-7, is DVKVTQSSRYLVKRTGEKVFLECVQDMDHENMFWYRQDPGLGLRLIYFSYDVKMKEKGDIPEGYSVSREKKERFSLILESASTNQTSMYLCASSPVGTSGFYEQYFGPGTRLTVT.

CDR3: CATGGERTGELFF. In nucleotides, the CDR3 is TGTGCCACGGGCGGGGAACGGACCGGGGAGCTGTTTTTT. The rearrangement joins TRBV28 to TRBJ2-2; TRBD2 might be the D (6 bases). Trimming shortened V by 10 bases and J by 5 bases, and 14 bases separated the two germline ends. Germline V gene data show CDR1 as MDHEN and CDR2 as SYDVKM. This CDR3 spans 13 amino acids.

The rearrangement links TRBV6-5 to TRBJ2-1; D perhaps matches TRBD1 (5 bases). Trimming left V 2 bases short and J 7 bases short, with 9 bases between. CDR1 and CDR2 from the germline V gene are MNHEY and SVGAGI. This CDR3 is 13 amino acids long. CDR3: CASSYAGWNEQFF. The CDR3 DNA follows: TGTGCCAGCAGTTACGCAGGGTGGAATGAGCAGTTCTTC.

The chain links TRBV6-2 or TRBV6-3 to TRBJ1-5; the D gene is possibly TRBD1 (6 bases). The CDR3 totals 14 residues. The germline V and J ends were trimmed by 4 bases and 0 bases, with 7 bases remaining between them. Germline V gene data show CDR1 as MNHEY and CDR2 as SVGEGT. This CDR3 reads CASSSGVSNQPQHF. The CDR3 nucleotides are TGTGCCAGCAGTTCAGGGGTTAGCAATCAGCCCCAGCATTTT.

This clone was seen once. The CDR3 DNA reads as TGTGCCAGCAGCTTGGGCCGGGACAAGCAGTTCTTC. Protein: CASSLGRDKQFF. The chain is built from TRBV5-6 and TRBJ2-1; D is possibly TRBD1 (6 bases). This CDR3 has 12 amino acids. CDR1 and CDR2 from the germline V gene are SGHDT and YYEEEE. The ends were cut back, 0 bases at V and 11 bases at J, with 9 bases in the middle.

As DNA, the CDR3 is TGTGCCAGTAGTATAGACCCCTCGGGAGATAGCAATCAGCCCCAGCATTTT. It translates to CASSIDPSGDSNQPQHF. The chain employs TRBV19 and TRBJ1-5; D unclear. The V and J ends lost 0 bases and 0 bases respectively, with 12 bases between them. The V gene's germline CDR1 is LNHDA and CDR2 SQIVND (reference sequence). The CDR3 runs to 17 residues.

This chain joins TRBV5-4 and TRBJ1-1, with D tentatively TRBD1 (6 bases). Germline values: CDR1 SGHNT, CDR2 YYREEE (reference sequence). Trimming took 4 bases from V and 2 from J, leaving 15 bases between them. The CDR3 consists of 15 residues. This CDR3 reads CASSRGTGLNTEAFF. Written as DNA, the CDR3 is TGTGCCAGCAGCCGCGGTACAGGGTTAAACACTGAAGCTTTCTTT.

CDR3 sequence reads: CASSFYPETQYF. CDR3 sequence (DNA): TGTGCCAGCAGCTTCTACCCCGAGACCCAGTACTTC. The chain links TRBV28 to TRBJ2-5; no clear D gene. V shed 6 bases and J shed 5 bases, with 10 bases lying between them. The germline gives CDR1 MDHEN, CDR2 SYDVKM. This CDR3 has 12 residues.

Points on this clone: The junction departs from germline at one end; a sequencing error may be responsible. This chain joins TRBV6-2 or TRBV6-3 and TRBJ2-7; 8 nucleotides agree with TRBD1. Germline V gives CDR1 MNHEY, CDR2 SVGEGT. This CDR3 contains 13 residues. The CDR3, as DNA: TGTGCCAGCAGTTACTCCGAAACAGGGGGTTCCAAATTC. Translated, it gives CASSYSETGGSKF.

CDR3 residues: CAWGPGTGISEQYF. Here the CDR3 DNA reads TGTGCCTGGGGCCCCGGGACAGGGATTTCCGAGCAGTACTTC. The chain has TRBV30 and TRBJ2-7; 9 nucleotides align to TRBD1. Germline CDR1 is GTSNPN and CDR2 is SVGIG (reference sequence). The ends lost 5 bases at V and 6 bases at J; junction bases unmatched: 11. The CDR3 has 14 amino acids.

The chain links TRBV2 to TRBJ2-5; 13 bases are shared with TRBD2. The ends lost 1 base at V and 5 bases at J; junction bases unmatched: 7. This CDR3 spans 17 amino acids. CDR1 and CDR2 from the germline V gene are SNHLY and FYNNEI. This CDR3 reads CASSEGTSGRAWETQYF. The CDR3 DNA reads TGTGCCAGCAGTGAAGGAACTAGCGGGAGGGCCTGGGAGACCCAGTACTTC.

This chain uses TRBV9 with TRBJ2-5, with D perhaps TRBD1 or TRBD2 (5 bases each). CDR1 is SGDLS, CDR2 YYNGEE, per germline. The CDR3 spans 13 residues. Trimming stripped 0 bases from V and 5 bases from J, with 8 bases between. CDR3 protein: CASSVVGAETQYF. The CDR3 DNA reads TGTGCCAGCAGCGTAGTCGGGGCGGAGACCCAGTACTTC.

The rearrangement uses TRBV19 and TRBJ1-2; possibly TRBD1 for D (6 bases). The CDR3 is 15 amino acids. CDR1 is LNHDA and CDR2 is SQIVND in the germline V gene (reference sequence). Trimming took off 6 bases at V and 7 bases at J, with 21 bases between the two ends. The CDR3 region is CASRNTIQGVRGYTF. The CDR3, as DNA: TGTGCCAGTAGGAATACCATACAGGGCGTTCGTGGCTACACCTTC. Drawing the rest from reference TRBV19 and TRBJ1-2, the complete variable domain is DGGITQSPKYLFRKEGQNVTLSCEQNLNHDAMYWYRQDPGQGLRLIYYSQIVNDFQKGDIAEGYSVSREKKESFPLTVTSAQKNPTAFYLCASRNTIQGVRGYTFGSGTRLTVV.